This T cell receptor beta chain emerged from a study of T cells after yellow fever vaccination. Germline CDR1 DFQATT, CDR2 SNEGSKA (reference sequence). The ends were cut back, 3 bases at V and 1 base at J, with 22 bases in the middle. There are 18 residues in the CDR3. The TCR cDNA carried a universal primer site and UMIs from 5'RACE template switching. TCRdb re-derived calls from the 5' RACE reads in MiXCR, one entry per CDR3 protein. There are a few hundred thousand distinct CDR3 sequences in the sample; over 3.5% occur only once, and about 26% lies in the top ten. General study findings and limits: The study found a weaker secondary response that peaked faster, day 5 versus 15. Most clones from primary vaccination resurfaced after the booster (96% CD4, approximately 87% CD8).

This clonotype was observed a handful of times. Its cognate antigen is unknown. The receptor was derived from a man aged 18 to 29 who received the YFV17D yellow fever vaccine. The source was PBMCs, collected 5 days after the yellow fever booster vaccination. The chain links TRBV20-1 to TRBJ2-4; unclear D gene. CDR3 sequence reads: CSARDPYGSTKAKNIQYF. CDR3 coding DNA: TGCAGTGCTAGGGACCCCTACGGCTCGACCAAGGCCAAAAACATTCAGTACTTC.